This is a list of T cell receptor beta chains from one sample in a study of control samples from healthy donors and cancer patients. The assay was immunoSEQ multiplex PCR, and TCRdb's table has in-frame clones only and misses some. The table records 60,000 to 80,000 clones, over 75% of them present only once. The sample comprised blood. Receptors originate from a woman between 50 and 59 years old in good health. Both conserved end residues are part of each CDR3. The order of the fields is J gene, D gene, clone size, V gene, CDR3 DNA, CDR3 protein. A D gene is named only where the DNA matches it firmly. Only part of the rows carry a size: once, few, many, or a class if the clone is expanded.

J gene: TRBJ2-1; D gene: .; clone size: .; V gene: TRBV5-1; CDR3 DNA: TGCGCCAGCAGCTTCAATCGACAGGCACCCTACAATGAGCAGTTCTTC; CDR3 protein: CASSFNRQAPYNEQFF
J gene: TRBJ2-5; D gene: .; clone size: .; V gene: TRBV11-2; CDR3 DNA: TGTGCCAGCAGCTGGGACATCTTAGAGACCCAGTACTTC; CDR3 protein: CASSWDILETQYF
J gene: TRBJ1-5; D gene: .; clone size: .; V gene: TRBV6-5; CDR3 DNA: TGTGCCAGCAGTTACCCCCGGGAGAATTGCAATCAGCCCCAGCATTTT; CDR3 protein: CASSYPRENCNQPQHF
J gene: TRBJ2-1; D gene: .; clone size: .; V gene: TRBV19; CDR3 DNA: TGTGCCAGTAGTACCCCCCCGGGTGGGGTCTCGGGGATTAATGAGCAGTTCTTC; CDR3 protein: CASSTPPGGVSGINEQFF
J gene: TRBJ1-6; D gene: .; clone size: few; V gene: TRBV28; CDR3 DNA: TGTGCCAGCAGGGGTCGGCTTGAGAGCTCCTATAATTCACCCCTCCACTTT; CDR3 protein: CASRGRLESSYNSPLHF
J gene: TRBJ2-2; D gene: .; clone size: .; V gene: TRBV6-5; CDR3 DNA: TGTGCCAGCAGAGGCCGCCTGATGGAGGAGCTGTTTTTT; CDR3 protein: CASRGRLMEELFF
J gene: TRBJ1-3; D gene: .; clone size: once; V gene: TRBV19; CDR3 DNA: TGTGCCAGTAGTACGCAGTCTGGAAACACCATATATTTT; CDR3 protein: CASSTQSGNTIYF
J gene: TRBJ2-1; D gene: TRBD2; clone size: .; V gene: TRBV7-6; CDR3 DNA: TGTGCCAGCAGCTTATACGCGGGAGGACCTCCCGAGCAGTTCTTC; CDR3 protein: CASSLYAGGPPEQFF
J gene: TRBJ2-1; D gene: .; clone size: .; V gene: TRBV6-6; CDR3 DNA: TGTGCCAGCAGTTCCCCCGAGACAGCTAGGGACAATGAGCAGTTCTTC; CDR3 protein: CASSSPETARDNEQFF
J gene: TRBJ2-5; D gene: .; clone size: .; V gene: TRBV6-5; CDR3 DNA: TGTGCCAGCAGCGATGTGGGTTTCCAGTACTTC; CDR3 protein: CASSDVGFQYF
J gene: TRBJ2-3; D gene: TRBD2; clone size: .; V gene: TRBV11-2; CDR3 DNA: TGTGCCAGCAGCTTAGATATTCGGGAGGGCCGCACAGATACGCAGTATTTT; CDR3 protein: CASSLDIREGRTDTQYF
J gene: TRBJ1-1; D gene: .; clone size: .; V gene: TRBV28; CDR3 DNA: TGTGCCAGCACCTCTCATGGGCCGGGACGGGCACGAACGGGCACTGAAGCTTTCTTT; CDR3 protein: CASTSHGPGRARTGTEAFF
J gene: TRBJ2-7; D gene: TRBD1; clone size: .; V gene: TRBV12-3/TRBV12-4; CDR3 DNA: TGTGCCAGCGGGAGGCGGGACAGGGGAGGGCAGTACTTC; CDR3 protein: CASGRRDRGGQYF
J gene: TRBJ2-3; D gene: .; clone size: .; V gene: TRBV30; CDR3 DNA: TGTGCCTGGAGTGTACCGTGGGGACTCCACACAGATACGCAGTATTTT; CDR3 protein: CAWSVPWGLHTDTQYF
J gene: TRBJ2-7; D gene: TRBD1; clone size: .; V gene: TRBV27; CDR3 DNA: TGTGCCAGCAGTCCCCCGGGACAGAGCTCCTACGAGCAGTACTTC; CDR3 protein: CASSPPGQSSYEQYF
J gene: TRBJ2-7; D gene: TRBD2; clone size: .; V gene: TRBV30; CDR3 DNA: TGTGCCTGGAGAATTAGCGGGGTGTACGAGCAGTACTTC; CDR3 protein: CAWRISGVYEQYF
J gene: TRBJ2-1; D gene: .; clone size: .; V gene: TRBV28; CDR3 DNA: TGTGCCAGCAGCCCCAGTGGGAAACGACCTTGGAATGAGCAGTTCTTC; CDR3 protein: CASSPSGKRPWNEQFF
J gene: TRBJ2-3; D gene: .; clone size: .; V gene: TRBV6-1; CDR3 DNA: TGTGCCAGCAGTGAAGCCCCTCCTCCACGGAGCACAGATACGCAGTATTTT; CDR3 protein: CASSEAPPPRSTDTQYF
J gene: TRBJ2-7; D gene: .; clone size: .; V gene: TRBV19; CDR3 DNA: TGTGCCAGTAGCCTTGGGACTCAGTCCTACGAGCAGTACTTC; CDR3 protein: CASSLGTQSYEQYF
J gene: TRBJ2-5; D gene: .; clone size: .; V gene: TRBV19; CDR3 DNA: TGTGCCAGTAGTATTGGCACAGGTGAGCAAGAGACCCAGTACTTC; CDR3 protein: CASSIGTGEQETQYF
J gene: TRBJ1-2; D gene: .; clone size: .; V gene: TRBV6-5; CDR3 DNA: TGTGCCAGCAGTAGAAATGGCTACACCTTC; CDR3 protein: CASSRNGYTF
J gene: TRBJ2-2; D gene: .; clone size: once; V gene: TRBV19; CDR3 DNA: TGTGCCAGTAGTTCCCCCCCGGCCCCAACCGGGGAGCTGTTTTTT; CDR3 protein: CASSSPPAPTGELFF
J gene: TRBJ1-2; D gene: .; clone size: .; V gene: TRBV7-3; CDR3 DNA: TGTGCCAGCAGCTTAACAGGGAGGGGCATCTATGGCTACACCTTC; CDR3 protein: CASSLTGRGIYGYTF
J gene: TRBJ1-6; D gene: TRBD1; clone size: .; V gene: TRBV2; CDR3 DNA: TGTGCCAGCAGTGCGACCCGACAGGGGGCGAATAATTCACCCCTCCACTTT; CDR3 protein: CASSATRQGANNSPLHF
J gene: TRBJ1-1; D gene: .; clone size: once; V gene: TRBV7-9; CDR3 DNA: TGTGCCAGCAGCCTGAAAGGGGGACGGAACACTGAAGCTTTCTTT; CDR3 protein: CASSLKGGRNTEAFF
J gene: TRBJ1-1; D gene: .; clone size: .; V gene: TRBV12-5; CDR3 DNA: TGTGCTAGTGGCTCCGACGGCGCGGTCGTAACTGAAGCTTTCTTT; CDR3 protein: CASGSDGAVVTEAFF
J gene: TRBJ1-2; D gene: TRBD1; clone size: .; V gene: TRBV20-1; CDR3 DNA: TGCAGTGCTAGTCGGGACAGGGGCGTGGATGGCTACACCTTC; CDR3 protein: CSASRDRGVDGYTF
J gene: TRBJ2-3; D gene: .; clone size: .; V gene: TRBV9; CDR3 DNA: TGTGCCAGCAGCGCAGAGGGCCGTGGCACAGATACGCAGTATTTT; CDR3 protein: CASSAEGRGTDTQYF
J gene: TRBJ1-1; D gene: .; clone size: .; V gene: TRBV7-8; CDR3 DNA: TGTGCCAGCAGCATACAGGGATTGAACACTGAAGCTTTCTTT; CDR3 protein: CASSIQGLNTEAFF
J gene: TRBJ1-1; D gene: .; clone size: .; V gene: TRBV6-1; CDR3 DNA: TGTGCCAGCAGTGAAGCGCTTCCATGGGACACTGAAGCTTTCTTT; CDR3 protein: CASSEALPWDTEAFF
J gene: TRBJ1-1; D gene: .; clone size: .; V gene: TRBV5-1; CDR3 DNA: TGCGCCAGCAGCCCGTCCTTGAACACTGAAGCTTTCTTT; CDR3 protein: CASSPSLNTEAFF
J gene: TRBJ2-1; D gene: .; clone size: .; V gene: TRBV6-1; CDR3 DNA: TGTGCCAGCAGTGAGAGCTCCATAAGGCTACGGGGCAATGAGCAGTTCTTC; CDR3 protein: CASSESSIRLRGNEQFF
J gene: TRBJ2-5; D gene: TRBD2; clone size: .; V gene: TRBV4-1; CDR3 DNA: TGCGCCAGCAGCCATTGGGGGCTAGCGGGAAATCAAGAGACCCAGTACTTC; CDR3 protein: CASSHWGLAGNQETQYF
J gene: TRBJ2-5; D gene: TRBD2; clone size: .; V gene: TRBV6-1; CDR3 DNA: TGTGCCAGCAGTGTAGCGGGACAAGGGACCCAGTACTTC; CDR3 protein: CASSVAGQGTQYF
J gene: TRBJ2-1; D gene: .; clone size: .; V gene: TRBV7-8; CDR3 DNA: TGTGCCAGCAGCCCGCGCGCGCAGGGGTCTAATGAGCAGTTCTTC; CDR3 protein: CASSPRAQGSNEQFF
J gene: TRBJ1-5; D gene: .; clone size: once; V gene: TRBV10-3; CDR3 DNA: TGTGCCATCAAAAAAGACAGCAATCAGCCCCAGCATTTT; CDR3 protein: CAIKKDSNQPQHF
J gene: TRBJ2-3; D gene: TRBD2; clone size: .; V gene: TRBV28; CDR3 DNA: TGTGCCAGCATCGCTAGCGGGATTAGCACAGATACGCAGTATTTT; CDR3 protein: CASIASGISTDTQYF
J gene: TRBJ2-5; D gene: .; clone size: .; V gene: TRBV11-3; CDR3 DNA: TGTGCCAGCAGCTTAAGGGCAGGGCAAGAGACCCAGTACTTC; CDR3 protein: CASSLRAGQETQYF
J gene: TRBJ2-1; D gene: .; clone size: .; V gene: TRBV14; CDR3 DNA: TGTGCCAGCAGTTCGTTAGGGGCCAGTAATGAGCAGTTCTTC; CDR3 protein: CASSSLGASNEQFF
J gene: TRBJ2-2; D gene: .; clone size: .; V gene: TRBV11-2; CDR3 DNA: TGTGCCAGCAGCTTAGAGAGGGGCAGCCATAACACCGGGGAGCTGTTTTTT; CDR3 protein: CASSLERGSHNTGELFF
J gene: TRBJ1-1; D gene: TRBD1; clone size: .; V gene: TRBV5-1; CDR3 DNA: TGCGCCAGCAGCGCCGGGACAGTCGGCACTGAAGCTTTCTTT; CDR3 protein: CASSAGTVGTEAFF